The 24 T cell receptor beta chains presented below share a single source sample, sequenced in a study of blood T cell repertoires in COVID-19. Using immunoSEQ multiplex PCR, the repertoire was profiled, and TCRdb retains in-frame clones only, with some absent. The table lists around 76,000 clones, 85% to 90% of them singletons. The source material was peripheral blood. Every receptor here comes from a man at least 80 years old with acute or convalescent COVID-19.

This chain's CDR3 is CSVGRGFDAEAFF. In DNA form, the CDR3 reads TGCAGCGTTGGGAGAGGGTTTGACGCTGAAGCTTTCTTT. The chain is built from TRBV29-1 and TRBJ1-1; unclear D gene. The germline V gene encodes CDR1 SQVTM and CDR2 ANQGSEA. This CDR3 has 13 amino acids. Trimming took 4 bases from V and 6 from J, leaving 15 bases between them. The whole variable domain, filled in from reference TRBV29-1 and TRBJ1-1, reads SAVISQKPSRDICQRGTSLTIQCQVDSQVTMMFWYRQQPGQSLTLIATANQGSEATYESGFVIDKFPISRPNLTFSTLTVSNMSPEDSSIYLCSVGRGFDAEAFFGQGTRLTVV.

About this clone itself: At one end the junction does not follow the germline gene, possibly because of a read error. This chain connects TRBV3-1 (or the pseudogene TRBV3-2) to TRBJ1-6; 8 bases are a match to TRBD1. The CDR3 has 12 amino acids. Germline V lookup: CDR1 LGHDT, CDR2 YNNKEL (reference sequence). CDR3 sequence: CASSQGGQGSRF. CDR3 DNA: TGTGCCAGCAGCCAAGGAGGACAGGGAAGCCGCTTT.

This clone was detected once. This CDR3 reads CASSQEGLRWDKNTEAFF. In nucleotides, the CDR3 is TGCGCCAGCAGCCAAGAGGGGCTCAGGTGGGACAAGAACACTGAAGCTTTCTTT. The chain joins TRBV4-3 to TRBJ1-1, with D perhaps matching TRBD1 (6 bases). CDR1 and CDR2 (germline): LGHNA, YSLEER. The germline V and J ends were trimmed by 0 bases and 1 base, with 18 bases remaining between them. CDR3 length: 18 amino acids.

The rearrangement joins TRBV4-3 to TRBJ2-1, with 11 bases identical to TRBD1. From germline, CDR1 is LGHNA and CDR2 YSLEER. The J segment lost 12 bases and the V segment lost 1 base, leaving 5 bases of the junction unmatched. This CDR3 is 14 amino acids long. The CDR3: CASSQVPGTGGQFF. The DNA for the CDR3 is TGCGCCAGCAGCCAAGTACCCGGGACAGGGGGGCAGTTCTTC.

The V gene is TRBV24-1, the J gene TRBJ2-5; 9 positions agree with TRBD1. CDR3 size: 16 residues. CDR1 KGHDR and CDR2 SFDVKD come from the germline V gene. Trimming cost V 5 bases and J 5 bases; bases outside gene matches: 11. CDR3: CATSAWSSGQGETQYF. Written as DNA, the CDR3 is TGTGCCACCAGTGCGTGGAGCTCCGGACAGGGGGAGACCCAGTACTTC.

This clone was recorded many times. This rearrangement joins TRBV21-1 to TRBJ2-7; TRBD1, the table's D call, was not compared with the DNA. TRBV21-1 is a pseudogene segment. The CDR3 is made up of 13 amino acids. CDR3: CARLGQLGYEQYF. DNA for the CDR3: TGTGCCAGGTTGGGACAGTTAGGCTACGAGCAGTACTTC.

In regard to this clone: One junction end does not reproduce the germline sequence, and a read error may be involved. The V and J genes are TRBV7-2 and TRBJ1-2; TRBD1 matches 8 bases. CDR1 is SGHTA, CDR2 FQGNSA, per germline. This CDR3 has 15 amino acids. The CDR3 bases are TGTGCCAGCACCTTAAGATCAGGGGGCGACTATGGCTACACCTTC. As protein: CASTLRSGGDYGYTF. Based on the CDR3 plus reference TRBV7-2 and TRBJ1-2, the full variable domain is GAGVSQSPSNKVTEKGKDVELRCDPISGHTALYWYRQSLGQGLEFLIYFQGNSAPDKSGLPSDRFSAERTGGSVSTLTIQRTQQEDSAVYLCASTLRSGGDYGYTFGSGTRLTVV.

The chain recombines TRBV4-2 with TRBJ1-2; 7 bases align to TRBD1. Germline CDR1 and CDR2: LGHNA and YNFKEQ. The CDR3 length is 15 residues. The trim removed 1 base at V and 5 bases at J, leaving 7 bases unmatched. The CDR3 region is CASSQARDSRYGYTF. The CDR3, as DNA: TGTGCCAGCAGCCAAGCTAGGGACAGTAGGTATGGCTACACCTTC.

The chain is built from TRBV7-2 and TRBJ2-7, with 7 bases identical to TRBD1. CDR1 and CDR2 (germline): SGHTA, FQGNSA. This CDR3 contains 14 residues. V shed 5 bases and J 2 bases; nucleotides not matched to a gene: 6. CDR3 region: CASSPSGTAYEQYF. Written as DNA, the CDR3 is TGTGCCAGCAGCCCTAGTGGGACAGCCTACGAGCAGTACTTC.

DNA of the CDR3: TGCAGCGTAAGGGCGGGGGGCACAGATACGCAGTATTTT. Translation: CSVRAGGTDTQYF. The J gene is TRBJ2-3, the V gene TRBV29-1, with TRBD2 identical over 7 bases. Germline lookup yields CDR1 SQVTM and CDR2 ANQGSEA. Trimming took 6 bases from V and 1 from J; bases not matched to a gene: 4. This CDR3 spans 13 amino acids.

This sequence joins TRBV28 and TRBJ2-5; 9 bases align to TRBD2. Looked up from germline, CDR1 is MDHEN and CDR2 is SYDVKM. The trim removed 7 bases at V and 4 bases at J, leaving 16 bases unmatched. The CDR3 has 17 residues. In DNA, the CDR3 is TGTGCCAGCATGGGGCTAGCGGGGATATCAGGTGGAGAGACCCAGTACTTC. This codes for CASMGLAGISGGETQYF.

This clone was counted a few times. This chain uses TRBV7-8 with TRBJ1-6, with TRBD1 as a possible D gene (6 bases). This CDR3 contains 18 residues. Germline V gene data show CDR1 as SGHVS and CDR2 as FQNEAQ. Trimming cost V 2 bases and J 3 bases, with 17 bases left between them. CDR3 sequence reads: CASSLYRAGGDYNSPLHF. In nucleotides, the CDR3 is TGTGCCAGCAGCTTATACAGGGCGGGGGGGGACTATAATTCACCCCTCCACTTT.

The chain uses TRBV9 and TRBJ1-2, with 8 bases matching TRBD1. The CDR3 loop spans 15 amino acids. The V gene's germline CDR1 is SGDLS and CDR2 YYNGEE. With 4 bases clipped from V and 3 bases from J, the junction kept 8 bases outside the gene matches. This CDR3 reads CASSIRAGGDYGYTF. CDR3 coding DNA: TGTGCCAGCAGCATCCGAGCAGGGGGCGACTATGGCTACACCTTC.

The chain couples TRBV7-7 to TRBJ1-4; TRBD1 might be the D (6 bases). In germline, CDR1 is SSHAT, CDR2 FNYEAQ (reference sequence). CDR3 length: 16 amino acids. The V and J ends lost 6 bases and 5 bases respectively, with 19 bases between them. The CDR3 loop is CASSPNLGAANEKLFF. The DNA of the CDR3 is TGTGCCAGCAGTCCTAACCTGGGGGCGGCCAATGAAAAACTGTTTTTT.

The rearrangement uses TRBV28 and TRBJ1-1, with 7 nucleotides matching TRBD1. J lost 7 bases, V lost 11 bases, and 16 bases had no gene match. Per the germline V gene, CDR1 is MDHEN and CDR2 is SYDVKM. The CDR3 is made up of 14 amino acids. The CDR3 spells CAGRRRGRRGEAFF. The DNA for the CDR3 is TGTGCCGGTCGACGGAGGGGGCGGAGAGGTGAAGCTTTCTTT.

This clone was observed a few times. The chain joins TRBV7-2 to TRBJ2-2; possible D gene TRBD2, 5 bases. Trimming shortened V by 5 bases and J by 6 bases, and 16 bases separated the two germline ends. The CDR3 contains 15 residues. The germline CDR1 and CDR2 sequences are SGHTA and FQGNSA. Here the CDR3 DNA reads TGTGCCAGCAGCCCCGTCGGGAATGGGGCCGGGGAGCTGTTTTTT. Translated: CASSPVGNGAGELFF.

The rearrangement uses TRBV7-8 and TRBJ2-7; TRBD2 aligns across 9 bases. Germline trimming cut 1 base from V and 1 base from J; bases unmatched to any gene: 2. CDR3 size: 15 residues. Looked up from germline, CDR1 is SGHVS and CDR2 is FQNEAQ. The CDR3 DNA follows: TGTGCCAGCAGCTTAGGAGCGGGAGGATCCTACGAGCAGTACTTC. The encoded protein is CASSLGAGGSYEQYF.

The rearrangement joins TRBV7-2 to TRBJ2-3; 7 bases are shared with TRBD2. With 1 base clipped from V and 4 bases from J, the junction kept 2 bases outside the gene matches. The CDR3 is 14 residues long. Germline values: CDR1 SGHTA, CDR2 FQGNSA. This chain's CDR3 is CASSLGAGADTQYF. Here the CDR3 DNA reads TGTGCCAGCAGCTTAGGTGCGGGGGCAGATACGCAGTATTTT.

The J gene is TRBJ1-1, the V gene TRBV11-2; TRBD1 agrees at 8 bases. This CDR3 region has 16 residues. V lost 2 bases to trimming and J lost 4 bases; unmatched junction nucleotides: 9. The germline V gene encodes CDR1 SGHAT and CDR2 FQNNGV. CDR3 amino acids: CASSLTRTGWVTEAFF. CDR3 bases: TGTGCCAGCAGCTTAACCCGGACAGGGTGGGTCACTGAAGCTTTCTTT. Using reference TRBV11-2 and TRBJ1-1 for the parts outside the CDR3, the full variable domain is EAGVAQSPRYKIIEKRQSVAFWCNPISGHATLYWYQQILGQGPKLLIQFQNNGVVDDSQLPKDRFSAERLKGVDSTLKIQPAKLEDSAVYLCASSLTRTGWVTEAFFGQGTRLTVV.

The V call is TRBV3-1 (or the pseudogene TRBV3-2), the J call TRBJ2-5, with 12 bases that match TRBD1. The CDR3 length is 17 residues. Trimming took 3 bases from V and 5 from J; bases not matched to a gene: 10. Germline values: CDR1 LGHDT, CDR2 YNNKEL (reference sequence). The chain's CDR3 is CASSQFAGTGGGETQYF. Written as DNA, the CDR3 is TGTGCCAGCAGCCAGTTTGCCGGGACAGGGGGCGGGGAGACCCAGTACTTC.

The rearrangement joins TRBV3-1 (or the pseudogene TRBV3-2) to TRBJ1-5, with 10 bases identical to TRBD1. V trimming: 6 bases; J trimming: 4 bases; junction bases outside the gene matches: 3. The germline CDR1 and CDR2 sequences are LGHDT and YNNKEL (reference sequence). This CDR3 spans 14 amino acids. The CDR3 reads CASSPDRGNQPQHF. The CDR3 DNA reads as TGTGCCAGCAGTCCGGACAGGGGGAATCAGCCCCAGCATTTT.

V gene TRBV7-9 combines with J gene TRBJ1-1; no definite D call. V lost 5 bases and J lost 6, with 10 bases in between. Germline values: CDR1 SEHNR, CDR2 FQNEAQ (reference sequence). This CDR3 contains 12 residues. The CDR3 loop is CASSIGLAEAFF. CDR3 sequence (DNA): TGTGCCAGCAGCATAGGGCTGGCTGAAGCTTTCTTT.

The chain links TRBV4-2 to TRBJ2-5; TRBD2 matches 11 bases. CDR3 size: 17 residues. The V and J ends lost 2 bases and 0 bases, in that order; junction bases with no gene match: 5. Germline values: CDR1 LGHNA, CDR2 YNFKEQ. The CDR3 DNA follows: TGTGCCAGCAGCCAAACCTCACTAGCGGGGGACCAAGAGACCCAGTACTTC. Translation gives CASSQTSLAGDQETQYF.

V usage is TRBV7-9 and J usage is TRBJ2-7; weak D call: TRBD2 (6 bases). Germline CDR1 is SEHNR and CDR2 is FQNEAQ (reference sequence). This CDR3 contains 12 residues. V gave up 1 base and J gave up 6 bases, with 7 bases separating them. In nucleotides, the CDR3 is TGTGCCAGCAGCTTAGGTAGCGGCGAGCAGTACTTC. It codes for CASSLGSGEQYF.